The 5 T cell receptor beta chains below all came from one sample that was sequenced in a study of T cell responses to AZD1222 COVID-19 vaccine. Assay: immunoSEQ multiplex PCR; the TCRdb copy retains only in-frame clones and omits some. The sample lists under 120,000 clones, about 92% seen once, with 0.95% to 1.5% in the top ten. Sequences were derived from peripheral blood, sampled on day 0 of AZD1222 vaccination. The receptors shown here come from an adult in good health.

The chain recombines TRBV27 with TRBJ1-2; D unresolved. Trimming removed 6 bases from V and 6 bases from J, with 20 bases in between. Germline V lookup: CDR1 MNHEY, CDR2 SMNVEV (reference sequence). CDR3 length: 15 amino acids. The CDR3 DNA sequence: TGTGCCAGCAGCAACGTCCGGGAAGGCGTGGATGGCTACACCTTC. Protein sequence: CASSNVREGVDGYTF.

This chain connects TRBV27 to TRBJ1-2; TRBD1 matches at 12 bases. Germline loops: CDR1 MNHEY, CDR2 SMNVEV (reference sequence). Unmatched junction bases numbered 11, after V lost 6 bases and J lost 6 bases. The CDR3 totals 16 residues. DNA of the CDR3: TGTGCCAGCAGGGCCTGGGACAGGGGGCCCGCCCATGGCTACACCTTC. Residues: CASRAWDRGPAHGYTF.

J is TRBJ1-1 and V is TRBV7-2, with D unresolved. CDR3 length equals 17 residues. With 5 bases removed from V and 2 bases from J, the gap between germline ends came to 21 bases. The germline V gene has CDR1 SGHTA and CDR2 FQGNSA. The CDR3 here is CASSPGSEFPFNTEAFF. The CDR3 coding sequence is TGTGCCAGCAGCCCCGGGTCGGAGTTCCCATTCAACACTGAAGCTTTCTTT.

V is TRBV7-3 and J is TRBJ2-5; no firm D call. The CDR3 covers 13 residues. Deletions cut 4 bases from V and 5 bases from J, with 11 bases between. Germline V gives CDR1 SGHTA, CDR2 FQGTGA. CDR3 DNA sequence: TGTGCCAGCAGCTCAGATCCGGCGGAGACCCAGTACTTC. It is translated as CASSSDPAETQYF.

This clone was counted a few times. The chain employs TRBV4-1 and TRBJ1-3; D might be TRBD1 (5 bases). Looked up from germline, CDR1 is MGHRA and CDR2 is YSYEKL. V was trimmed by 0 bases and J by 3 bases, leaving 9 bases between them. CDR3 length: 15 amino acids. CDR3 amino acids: CASSQEGLGGNTIYF. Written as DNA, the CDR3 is TGCGCCAGCAGCCAAGAGGGGCTAGGTGGAAACACCATATATTTT.